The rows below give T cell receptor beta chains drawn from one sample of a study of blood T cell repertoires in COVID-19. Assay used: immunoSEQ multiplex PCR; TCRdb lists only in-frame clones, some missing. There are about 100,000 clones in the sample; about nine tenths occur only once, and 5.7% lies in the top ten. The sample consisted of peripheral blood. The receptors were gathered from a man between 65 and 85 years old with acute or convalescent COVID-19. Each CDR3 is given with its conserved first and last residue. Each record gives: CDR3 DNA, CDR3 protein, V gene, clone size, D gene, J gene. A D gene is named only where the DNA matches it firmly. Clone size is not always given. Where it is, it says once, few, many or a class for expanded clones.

TGTGCCAGCAGTCGACTAGCGGGAGAGGTTTCCCCCTACGAGCAGTACTTC,CASSRLAGEVSPYEQYF,TRBV27,.,TRBD2,TRBJ2-7
TGTGCCAGCAGGTCACAGGGCTCCGAAGCTTTCTTT,CASRSQGSEAFF,TRBV12-3/TRBV12-4,.,.,TRBJ1-1
TGTGCCAGCAGCGGGACAGGGAGACTGTTTTTT,CASSGTGRLFF,TRBV12-3/TRBV12-4,once,TRBD1,TRBJ1-4
TGCAGTGCACACCGGGGGGATACGCAGTATTTT,CSAHRGDTQYF,TRBV20-1,once,.,TRBJ2-3
TGTGCCAGCAGTTTATCTAAACTCGGGGAGCTGTTTTTT,CASSLSKLGELFF,TRBV28,.,.,TRBJ2-2
TGTGCTTCGGGGGGAGGAGACACTGAAGCTTTCTTT,CASGGGDTEAFF,TRBV7-9,.,.,TRBJ1-1
TGTGCCAGCAGTCGGGACAGGGCGGGCGAGCAGTACTTC,CASSRDRAGEQYF,TRBV27,.,TRBD1,TRBJ2-7
TGCGCCAGCAGCCAAGGACCGGGACAGGGGATTCAGCCCCAGCATTTT,CASSQGPGQGIQPQHF,TRBV4-1,.,TRBD1,TRBJ1-5
TGTGCCAGCAGTTTATACTACAGGGGGACCGGGGCCAACGTCCTGACTTTC,CASSLYYRGTGANVLTF,TRBV27,.,TRBD1,TRBJ2-6
TGTGCCAGCAGCGGAAGTACTAGCGGGATCTCCTACAATGAGCAGTTCTTC,CASSGSTSGISYNEQFF,TRBV9,.,TRBD2,TRBJ2-1
TGTGCCAGCAGCGAGGGAACAGGGGTGGAGCAGCCCCAGCATTTT,CASSEGTGVEQPQHF,TRBV6-5,.,TRBD1,TRBJ1-5
TGTGCCAGCGGACTAGTAGCCTACGAGCAGTACTTC,CASGLVAYEQYF,TRBV11-2,.,TRBD2,TRBJ2-7
TGTGCCAGCAGCCAAGCGGCCCCAAGACAGGAAGGATCCTGTGGCTACACCTTC,CASSQAAPRQEGSCGYTF,TRBV21-1,.,.,TRBJ1-2
TGTGCCAGTCGGAATTTTGCCCCAACTAGCGGCACTAAAAACATTCAGTACTTC,CASRNFAPTSGTKNIQYF,TRBV27,once,TRBD2,TRBJ2-4
TGCGCCAGCAGTACGGGGGGTAACGGAAACACCATATATTTT,CASSTGGNGNTIYF,TRBV5-1,.,.,TRBJ1-3
TGCGCCAGCAGCTTCAACAGGGTAACCGGCAATGAGCAGTTCTTC,CASSFNRVTGNEQFF,TRBV5-1,.,.,TRBJ2-1
TGCGCCAGCAGCAACCGGGACTATGGCTACACCTTC,CASSNRDYGYTF,TRBV5-1,once,.,TRBJ1-2
TGTGCCAGCACCGACCGGGACACCACCTACAATGAGCAGTTCTTC,CASTDRDTTYNEQFF,TRBV11-2,.,.,TRBJ2-1
TGTGCCAGCAGCGACGGGACAGCTTTGGATCAGCCCCAGCATTTT,CASSDGTALDQPQHF,TRBV5-8,.,TRBD1,TRBJ1-5
TGTGCCAGCAGCAAACTGACAGAGGGACCGGGGACAAGCACTGAAGCTTTCTTT,CASSKLTEGPGTSTEAFF,TRBV21-1,.,.,TRBJ1-1
TGTGCCAGCAGCTCCCCAGCGGGACTGCTAGACAATGAGCAGTTCTTC,CASSSPAGLLDNEQFF,TRBV9,.,TRBD2,TRBJ2-1
TGCGCCAGCAGCCAAGGTCCGGACACCGGGGAGCTGTTTTTT,CASSQGPDTGELFF,TRBV4-1,.,.,TRBJ2-2
TGTGCCAGCAGTTCGACACCGAACACTGAAGCTTTCTTT,CASSSTPNTEAFF,TRBV6-5,.,.,TRBJ1-1
TGTGCCAGCAGTACAGGGTGGGATGGGACCCAGTACTTC,CASSTGWDGTQYF,TRBV6-5,.,.,TRBJ2-5
TGTGCCAGCAGCCCCCTTGGGAGGGGGGAAAAACTGTTTTTT,CASSPLGRGEKLFF,TRBV7-9,.,.,TRBJ1-4
TGTGCCAGCAGTACCGGGACAGAACGAGGCTACACCTTC,CASSTGTERGYTF,TRBV25-1,.,TRBD1,TRBJ1-2
TGTGCCATCAGTGAGTCGGGCTTGGCGGGCACTGAAGCTTTCTTT,CAISESGLAGTEAFF,TRBV10-3,.,.,TRBJ1-1
TGTGCCAGTAGGATGAGGATACAGGCTAATGAAAAACTGTTTTTT,CASRMRIQANEKLFF,TRBV19,.,.,TRBJ1-4
TGTGCCAGCAGCTTTCCGGGACAGGGGGAGACCCAGTACTTC,CASSFPGQGETQYF,TRBV11-2,.,TRBD1,TRBJ2-5
TGCGCCAGTAGTTGGGGAGTTCGATCTGGAAACACCATATATTTT,CASSWGVRSGNTIYF,TRBV5-1,few,.,TRBJ1-3
TGTGCCAGCAGTTACCGGACAGTTAGCAATCAGCCCCAGCATTTT,CASSYRTVSNQPQHF,TRBV6-5,.,.,TRBJ1-5
TGTGCCAACAGCCCAACGAACGGGGGCCAAGAGACCCAGTACTTC,CANSPTNGGQETQYF,TRBV7-6,.,.,TRBJ2-5
TGTGCCAGCTCACGGGGAGCAAACACTGAAGCTTTCTTT,CASSRGANTEAFF,TRBV18,.,.,TRBJ1-1
TGCGCCAGCAGCCAGGGGGGAGGCTATGGCTACACCTTC,CASSQGGGYGYTF,TRBV4-1,.,.,TRBJ1-2
TGTGCCAGCTTGCGGGGGGATAAACAGGGTTCTGGAAACACCATATATTTT,CASLRGDKQGSGNTIYF,TRBV7-9,.,.,TRBJ1-3
TGTGCCAGCAGTTCCGTCTATGGCTACACCTTC,CASSSVYGYTF,TRBV6-5,once,.,TRBJ1-2
TGTGCCAGCTCACCACTCGGCAGGGAAAATCAGCCCCAGCATTTT,CASSPLGRENQPQHF,TRBV18,.,.,TRBJ1-5
TGTGCCAGCTCACCATTACTAGCGGACTACAATGAGCAGTTCTTC,CASSPLLADYNEQFF,TRBV18,.,TRBD2,TRBJ2-1
TGTGCCAGCAGCCTTGGGATCGGGGGGTCGACCGGAGCCCTGCCCAATACGCAGTATTTT,CASSLGIGGSTGALPNTQYF,TRBV7-3,.,TRBD2,TRBJ2-3
TGTGCCAGCAGTTTACCCCGGGACACGGGCGAGCAGTACTTC,CASSLPRDTGEQYF,TRBV28,.,.,TRBJ2-7
TGTGCCAGCAGCTTTCAAGCAGGGGATGAGCAGTTCTTC,CASSFQAGDEQFF,TRBV5-8,.,.,TRBJ2-1
TGCGCCAGCACGAAAACACTGGGGGGGACTGAAGCTTTCTTT,CASTKTLGGTEAFF,TRBV10-2,once,.,TRBJ1-1
TGTGCCAGCAGGGGCGGGGGGCGTTACTATGGCTACACCTTC,CASRGGGRYYGYTF,TRBV27,few,.,TRBJ1-2
TGCGCCAGCAAGGGGACAGAACATGAAAAACTGTTTTTT,CASKGTEHEKLFF,TRBV5-1,.,TRBD1,TRBJ1-4
TGTGCCAGCAGCCAAGTTGTGGGGGGAATCACAGATACGCAGTATTTT,CASSQVVGGITDTQYF,TRBV14,.,.,TRBJ2-3